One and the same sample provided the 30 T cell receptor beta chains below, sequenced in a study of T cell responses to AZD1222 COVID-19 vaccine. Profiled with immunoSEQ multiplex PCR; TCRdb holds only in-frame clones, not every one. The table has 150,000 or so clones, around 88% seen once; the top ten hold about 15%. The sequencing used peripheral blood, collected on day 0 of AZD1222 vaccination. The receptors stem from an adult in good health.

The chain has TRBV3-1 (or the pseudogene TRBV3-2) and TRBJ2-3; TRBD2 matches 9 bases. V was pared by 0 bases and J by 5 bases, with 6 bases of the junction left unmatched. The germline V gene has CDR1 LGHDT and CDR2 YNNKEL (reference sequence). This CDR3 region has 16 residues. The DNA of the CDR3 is TGTGCCAGCAGCCAAGATAGAAGAGCGGGGGGAGATACGCAGTATTTT. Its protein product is CASSQDRRAGGDTQYF.

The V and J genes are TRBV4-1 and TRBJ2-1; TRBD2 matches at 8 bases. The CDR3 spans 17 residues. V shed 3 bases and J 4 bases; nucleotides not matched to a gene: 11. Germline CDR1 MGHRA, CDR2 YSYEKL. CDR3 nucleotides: TGCGCCAGCAGCCACGATTCCGGGGGGGCCAAATACAATGAGCAGTTCTTC. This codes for CASSHDSGGAKYNEQFF.

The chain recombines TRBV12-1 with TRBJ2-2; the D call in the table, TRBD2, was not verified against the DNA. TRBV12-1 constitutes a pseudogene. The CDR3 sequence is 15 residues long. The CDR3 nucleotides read TGTGCCAGCAGCTTTAATGGCGGGGGGGCCGGGGAGCTGTTTTTT. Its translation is CASSFNGGGAGELFF.

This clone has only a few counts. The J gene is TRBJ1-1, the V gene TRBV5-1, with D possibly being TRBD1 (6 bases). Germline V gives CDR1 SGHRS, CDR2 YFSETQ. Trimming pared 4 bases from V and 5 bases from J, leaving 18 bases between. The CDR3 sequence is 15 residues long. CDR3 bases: TGCGCCAGCAGCCCGTTGATGGACAGACGGACTGAAGCTTTCTTT. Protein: CASSPLMDRRTEAFF.

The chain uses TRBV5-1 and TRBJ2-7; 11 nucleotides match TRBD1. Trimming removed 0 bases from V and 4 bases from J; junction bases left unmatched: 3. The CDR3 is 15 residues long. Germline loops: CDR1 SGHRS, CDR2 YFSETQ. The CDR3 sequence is CASSLGGTGGYEQYF. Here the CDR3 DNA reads TGCGCCAGCAGCTTGGGAGGGACAGGGGGGTACGAGCAGTACTTC.

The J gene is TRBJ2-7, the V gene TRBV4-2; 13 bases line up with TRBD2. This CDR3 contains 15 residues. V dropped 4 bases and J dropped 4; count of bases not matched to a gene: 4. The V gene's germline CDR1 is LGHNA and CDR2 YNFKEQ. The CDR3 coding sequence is TGTGCCAGCAGCCCCTGGACTAGCGGGGGATACGAGCAGTACTTC. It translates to CASSPWTSGGYEQYF.

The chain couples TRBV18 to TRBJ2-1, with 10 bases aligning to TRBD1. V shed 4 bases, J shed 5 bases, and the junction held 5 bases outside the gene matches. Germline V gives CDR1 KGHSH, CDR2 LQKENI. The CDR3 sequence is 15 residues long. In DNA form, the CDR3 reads TGTGCCAGCTCACGTGGGACAGGGGCAAACAATGAGCAGTTCTTC. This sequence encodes CASSRGTGANNEQFF.

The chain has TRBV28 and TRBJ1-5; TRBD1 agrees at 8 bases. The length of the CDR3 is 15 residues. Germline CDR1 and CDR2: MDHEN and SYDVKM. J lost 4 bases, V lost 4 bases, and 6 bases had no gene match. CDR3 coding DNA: TGTGCCAGCAGTTCAGGACAGGGACCAAATCAGCCCCAGCATTTT. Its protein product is CASSSGQGPNQPQHF.

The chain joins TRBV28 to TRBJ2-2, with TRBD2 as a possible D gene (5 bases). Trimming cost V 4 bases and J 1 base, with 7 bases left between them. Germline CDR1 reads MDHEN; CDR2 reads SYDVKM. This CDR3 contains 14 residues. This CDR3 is CASSSGLNTGELFF. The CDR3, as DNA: TGTGCCAGCAGTTCCGGACTGAACACCGGGGAGCTGTTTTTT.

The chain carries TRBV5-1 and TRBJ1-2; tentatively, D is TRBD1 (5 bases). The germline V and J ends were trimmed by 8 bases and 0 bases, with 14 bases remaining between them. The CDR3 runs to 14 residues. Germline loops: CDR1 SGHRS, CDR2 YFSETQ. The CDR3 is CASAQESANYGYTF. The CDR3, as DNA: TGCGCCAGTGCACAGGAATCAGCTAACTATGGCTACACCTTC.

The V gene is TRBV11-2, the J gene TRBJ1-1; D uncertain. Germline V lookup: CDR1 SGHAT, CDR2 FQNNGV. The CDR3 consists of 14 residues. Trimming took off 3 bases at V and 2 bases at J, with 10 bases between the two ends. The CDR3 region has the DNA TGTGCCAGCAGCTTGGCAGGACGAAACACTGAAGCTTTCTTT. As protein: CASSLAGRNTEAFF.

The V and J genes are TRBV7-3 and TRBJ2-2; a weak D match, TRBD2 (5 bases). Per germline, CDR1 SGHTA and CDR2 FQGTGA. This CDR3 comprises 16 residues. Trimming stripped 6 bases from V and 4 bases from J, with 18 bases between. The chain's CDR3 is CASSSGPGRGTGELFF. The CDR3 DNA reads TGTGCCAGCAGTTCTGGACCGGGAAGAGGCACCGGGGAGCTGTTTTTT.

CDR3 protein: CAISESQFNYGYTF. CDR3 coding DNA: TGTGCCATCAGTGAGTCGCAGTTCAACTATGGCTACACCTTC. The chain links TRBV10-3 to TRBJ1-2, with no clear D. V dropped 0 bases and J dropped 2 bases, with 7 bases sitting between them. The germline CDR1 and CDR2 sequences are ENHRY and SYGVKD. The CDR3 runs to 14 residues.

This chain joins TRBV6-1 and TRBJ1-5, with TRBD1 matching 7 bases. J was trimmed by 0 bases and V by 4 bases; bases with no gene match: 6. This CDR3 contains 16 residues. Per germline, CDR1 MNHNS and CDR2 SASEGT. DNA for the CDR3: TGTGCCAGCAGTGTCCCGACAGGGAATAGCAATCAGCCCCAGCATTTT. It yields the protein CASSVPTGNSNQPQHF.

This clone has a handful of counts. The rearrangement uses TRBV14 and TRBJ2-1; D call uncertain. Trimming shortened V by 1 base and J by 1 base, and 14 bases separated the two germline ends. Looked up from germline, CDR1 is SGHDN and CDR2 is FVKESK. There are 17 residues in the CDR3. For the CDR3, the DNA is TGTGCCAGCAGCCAAGGTCAGAGAGTGAGGTCCTACAATGAGCAGTTCTTC. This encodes CASSQGQRVRSYNEQFF.

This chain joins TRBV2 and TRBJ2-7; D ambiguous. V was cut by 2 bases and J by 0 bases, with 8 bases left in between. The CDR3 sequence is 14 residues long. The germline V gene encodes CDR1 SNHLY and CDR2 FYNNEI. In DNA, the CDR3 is TGTGCCAGCAGTGAAAGGGCAGCCTCCTACGAGCAGTACTTC. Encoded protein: CASSERAASYEQYF.

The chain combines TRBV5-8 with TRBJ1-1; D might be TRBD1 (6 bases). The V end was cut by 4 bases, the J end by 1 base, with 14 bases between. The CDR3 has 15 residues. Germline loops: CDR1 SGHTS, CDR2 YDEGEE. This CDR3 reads CASSLGALENTEAFF. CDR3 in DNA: TGTGCCAGCAGCCTGGGGGCACTGGAGAACACTGAAGCTTTCTTT.

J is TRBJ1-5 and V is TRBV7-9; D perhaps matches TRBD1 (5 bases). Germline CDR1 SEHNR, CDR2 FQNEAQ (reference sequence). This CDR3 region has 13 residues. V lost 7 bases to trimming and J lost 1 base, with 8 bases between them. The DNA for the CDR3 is TGTGCCAGCAATGGGGGGAGCAATCAGCCCCAGCATTTT. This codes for CASNGGSNQPQHF.

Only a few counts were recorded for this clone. DNA of the CDR3: TGCAGTGCTAGTGACACCGGACAGGGGTCCCACGAGCAGTACTTC. Protein: CSASDTGQGSHEQYF. This sequence joins TRBV20-1 and TRBJ2-7; TRBD1 aligns across 9 bases. The CDR3 is 15 amino acids. Trimming removed 3 bases from V and 5 bases from J; junction bases left unmatched: 11. CDR1 is DFQATT and CDR2 is SNEGSKA in the germline V gene (reference sequence).

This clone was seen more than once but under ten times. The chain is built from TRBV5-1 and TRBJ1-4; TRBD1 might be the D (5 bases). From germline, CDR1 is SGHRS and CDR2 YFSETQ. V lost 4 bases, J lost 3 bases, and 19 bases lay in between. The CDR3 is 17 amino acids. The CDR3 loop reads CASSPGTSQSSNEKLFF. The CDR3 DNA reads TGCGCCAGCAGCCCGGGGACTTCTCAATCGTCTAATGAAAAACTGTTTTTT.

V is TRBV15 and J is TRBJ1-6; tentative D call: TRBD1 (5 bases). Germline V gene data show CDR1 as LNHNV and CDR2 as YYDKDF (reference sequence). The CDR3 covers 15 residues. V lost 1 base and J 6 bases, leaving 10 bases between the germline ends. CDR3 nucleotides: TGTGCCACCAGCAGAGGCAGGGACCCTAATTCACCCCTCCACTTT. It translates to CATSRGRDPNSPLHF.

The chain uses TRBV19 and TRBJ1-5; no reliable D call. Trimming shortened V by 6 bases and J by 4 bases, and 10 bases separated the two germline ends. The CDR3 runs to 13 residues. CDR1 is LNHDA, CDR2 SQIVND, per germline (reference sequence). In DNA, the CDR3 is TGTGCCAGTAGCGGGATGGGTAATCAGCCCCAGCATTTT. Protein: CASSGMGNQPQHF.

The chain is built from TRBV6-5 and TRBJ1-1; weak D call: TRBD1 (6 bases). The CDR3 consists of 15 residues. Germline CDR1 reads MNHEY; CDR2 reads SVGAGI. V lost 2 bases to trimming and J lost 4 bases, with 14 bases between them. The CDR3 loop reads CASSYDRGSGTEAFF. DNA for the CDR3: TGTGCCAGCAGTTACGATAGGGGGTCCGGCACTGAAGCTTTCTTT.

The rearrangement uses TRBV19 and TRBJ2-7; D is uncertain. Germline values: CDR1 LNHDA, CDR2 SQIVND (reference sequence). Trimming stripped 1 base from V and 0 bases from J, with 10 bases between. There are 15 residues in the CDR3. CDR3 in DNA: TGTGCCAGTAGTATAGGAAAGGGCCGCTCCTACGAGCAGTACTTC. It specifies CASSIGKGRSYEQYF.

Here the CDR3 reads CASSWDSYGYTF. The CDR3 coding sequence is TGTGCCAGCAGTTGGGACAGCTATGGCTACACCTTC. The chain combines TRBV12-3 or TRBV12-4 with TRBJ1-2; the match to TRBD1 covers 7 bases. The CDR3 loop spans 12 amino acids. The J segment lost 4 bases and the V segment lost 4 bases, leaving 0 bases of the junction unmatched.

The DNA of the CDR3 is TGTGCCAGCAGCTTAGGTGTCGGGTTGATGAACACTGAAGCTTTCTTT. This translates into CASSLGVGLMNTEAFF. The chain is built from TRBV7-2 and TRBJ1-1; D remains unclear. The V end lost 1 base, the J end lost 0 bases, and 12 bases lay between the germline ends. Germline V gene sequence: CDR1 SGHTA, CDR2 FQGNSA. The CDR3 runs to 16 residues.

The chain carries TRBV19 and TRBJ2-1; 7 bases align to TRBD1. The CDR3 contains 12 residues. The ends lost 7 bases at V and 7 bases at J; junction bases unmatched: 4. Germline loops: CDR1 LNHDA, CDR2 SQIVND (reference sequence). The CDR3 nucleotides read TGTGCCAGTACTGACAGGGTAAATGAGCAGTTCTTC. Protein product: CASTDRVNEQFF.

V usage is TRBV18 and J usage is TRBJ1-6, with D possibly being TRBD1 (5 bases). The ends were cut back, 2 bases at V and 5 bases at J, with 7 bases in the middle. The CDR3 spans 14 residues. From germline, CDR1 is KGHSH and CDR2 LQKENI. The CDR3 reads CASSPGTDNSPLHF. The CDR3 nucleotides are TGTGCCAGCTCACCAGGGACCGATAATTCACCCCTCCACTTT.

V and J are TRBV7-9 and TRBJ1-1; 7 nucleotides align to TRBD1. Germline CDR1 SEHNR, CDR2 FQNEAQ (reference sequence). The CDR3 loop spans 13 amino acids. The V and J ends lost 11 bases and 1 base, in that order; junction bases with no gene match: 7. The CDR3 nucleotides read TGTGCCGTGGAAGGGACAGAGAACACTGAAGCTTTCTTT. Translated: CAVEGTENTEAFF.

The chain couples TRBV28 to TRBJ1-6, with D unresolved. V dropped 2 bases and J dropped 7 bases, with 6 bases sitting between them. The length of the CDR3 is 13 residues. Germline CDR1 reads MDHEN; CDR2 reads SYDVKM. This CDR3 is CASSLPQNSPLHF. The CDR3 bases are TGTGCCAGCAGTTTACCACAGAATTCACCCCTCCACTTT.